The next 14 T cell receptor beta chains were all read from a single sample in a study of blood T cell repertoires in COVID-19. Repertoires were generated with immunoSEQ multiplex PCR, while TCRdb's copy carries only in-frame clones and drops some. Of about 220,000 clones in the sample, less than 90% were seen once. Sequences were obtained from peripheral blood. The receptors shown here come from a man aged 25 to 45 with active or convalescent COVID-19.

The chain is built from TRBV14 and TRBJ1-1; tentatively, D is TRBD1 (6 bases). The CDR3 loop spans 14 amino acids. Germline CDR1 and CDR2: SGHDN and FVKESK. V gave up 0 bases and J gave up 6 bases, with 11 bases separating them. This chain's CDR3 is CASSQDLQGPEAFF. The CDR3 DNA reads as TGTGCCAGCAGCCAAGATCTTCAGGGGCCTGAAGCTTTCTTT.

As DNA, the CDR3 is TGTGCCAGCAGCTTACAGGGGGGCTCCTACGAGCAGTACTTC. Amino acid sequence: CASSLQGGSYEQYF. This chain connects TRBV5-4 to TRBJ2-7; 8 bases fit TRBD1. V gave up 2 bases and J gave up 0 bases; unmatched junction bases: 1. Germline V CDR1 and CDR2: SGHNT, YYREEE (reference sequence). The CDR3 has 14 residues.

This chain joins TRBV24-1 and TRBJ2-3, with a weak D call TRBD2 (5 bases). The CDR3 covers 12 residues. CDR1 is KGHDR and CDR2 is SFDVKD in the germline V gene. Between the trimmed V and J ends, which lost 3 bases and 11 bases, there was a span of 11 bases. CDR3 sequence reads: CATSDRRAGQYF. DNA for the CDR3: TGTGCCACCAGTGATCGGCGGGCCGGGCAGTATTTT.

The rearrangement joins TRBV6-1 to TRBJ2-5; D gene uncertain. V lost 1 base and J lost 2, with 11 bases in between. Germline lookup yields CDR1 MNHNS and CDR2 SASEGT. The CDR3 is made up of 15 amino acids. CDR3 coding DNA: TGTGCCAGCAGTGAAGGTCAGGCTTTGCAAGAGACCCAGTACTTC. Its translation: CASSEGQALQETQYF.

The chain has TRBV7-9 and TRBJ2-7; no reliable D call. The germline V gene encodes CDR1 SEHNR and CDR2 FQNEAQ (reference sequence). Trimming shortened V by 2 bases and J by 3 bases, and 8 bases separated the two germline ends. This CDR3 is built from 13 residues. CDR3 DNA: TGTGCCAGCAGCTTAATGATGAGCTACGAGCAGTACTTC. The encoded protein is CASSLMMSYEQYF.

The chain links TRBV19 to TRBJ2-7; D may be TRBD2 (5 bases). V shed 8 bases and J shed 0 bases, with 11 bases lying between them. The CDR3 consists of 13 residues. Germline CDR1 is LNHDA and CDR2 is SQIVND (reference sequence). CDR3 protein: CASGETASYEQYF. The CDR3 DNA follows: TGTGCCAGTGGGGAGACCGCCTCCTACGAGCAGTACTTC.

This chain links TRBV18 with TRBJ2-4; 7 nucleotides line up with TRBD1. With V trimmed by 7 bases and J by 9 bases, 9 bases remained unmatched. The CDR3 length is 13 residues. CDR1 and CDR2 from the germline V gene are KGHSH and LQKENI. In DNA form, the CDR3 reads TGTGCCAGCTTACAGGACAGGACCACCATTCAGTACTTC. It translates to CASLQDRTTIQYF.

The chain links TRBV18 to TRBJ2-3, with 9 nucleotides matching TRBD2. This CDR3 contains 18 residues. Trimming at V came to 2 bases and at J to 0 bases, leaving 9 bases not matched to a gene. From germline, CDR1 is KGHSH and CDR2 LQKENI. CDR3 coding DNA: TGTGCCAGCTCACCAAAGCGGGAGGCCGTTCGAAGCACAGATACGCAGTATTTT. Amino acids: CASSPKREAVRSTDTQYF.

This CDR3 is CAIEGTSGGPSSYNEQFF. As DNA, the CDR3 is TGTGCCATCGAGGGGACTAGCGGGGGCCCTAGCTCCTACAATGAGCAGTTCTTC. The chain employs TRBV2 and TRBJ2-1; 14 nucleotides match TRBD2. Trimming took 10 bases from V and 0 from J; bases not matched to a gene: 11. Germline CDR1 SNHLY, CDR2 FYNNEI. This CDR3 has 18 amino acids.

The V gene is TRBV30, the J gene TRBJ2-1; D remains unclear. This CDR3 has 13 residues. The V gene's germline CDR1 is GTSNPN and CDR2 SVGIG (reference sequence). V was trimmed by 2 bases and J by 1 base, leaving 6 bases between them. DNA of the CDR3: TGTGCCTGGAGTCGGGTGTCCTACAATGAGCAGTTCTTC. This codes for CAWSRVSYNEQFF. The full variable domain, rest sourced from reference TRBV30 and TRBJ2-1, is SQTIHQWPATLVQPVGSPLSLECTVEGTSNPNLYWYRQAAGRGLQLLFYSVGIGQISSEVPQNLSASRPQDRQFILSSKKLLLSDSGFYLCAWSRVSYNEQFFGPGTRLTVL.

The chain uses TRBV5-4 and TRBJ2-5; 8 bases align to TRBD1. The germline gives CDR1 SGHNT, CDR2 YYREEE (reference sequence). This CDR3 has 15 residues. The V gene end was trimmed by 4 bases and the J gene end by 2 bases; junction bases not matched to a gene: 7. In DNA, the CDR3 is TGTGCCAGCAGCACAGAACAGGGGGTACAAGAGACCCAGTACTTC. Translated: CASSTEQGVQETQYF. Based on the CDR3 plus reference TRBV5-4 and TRBJ2-5, the full variable domain is ETGVTQSPTHLIKTRGQQVTLRCSSQSGHNTVSWYQQALGQGPQFIFQYYREEENGRGNFPPRFSGLQFPNYSSELNVNALELDDSALYLCASSTEQGVQETQYFGPGTRLLVL.

This chain connects TRBV6-2 or TRBV6-3 to TRBJ1-5; TRBD1 agrees at 7 bases. J gave up 4 bases and V 2 bases, and 5 bases lay outside the gene matches. This CDR3 has 15 residues. The V gene's germline CDR1 is MNHEY and CDR2 SVGEGT. The CDR3 DNA is TGTGCCAGCAGTTACCTCTACAGGGGTAATCAGCCCCAGCATTTT. Translated, it gives CASSYLYRGNQPQHF.

The J gene is TRBJ1-4, the V gene TRBV28; TRBD1 agrees at 10 bases. This CDR3 has 14 residues. In germline, CDR1 is MDHEN, CDR2 SYDVKM. J gave up 7 bases and V 7 bases, and 6 bases lay outside the gene matches. The CDR3 loop is CASKAGQGFEKLFF. CDR3 nucleotides: TGTGCCAGCAAGGCGGGACAGGGGTTTGAAAAACTGTTTTTT.

This clone was seen only a few times. This rearrangement joins TRBV7-9 to TRBJ2-3; tentative D call: TRBD1 (6 bases). Germline CDR1 and CDR2: SEHNR and FQNEAQ (reference sequence). The CDR3 is 15 residues long. V lost 2 bases, J lost 0 bases, and 9 bases lay in between. The CDR3 DNA follows: TGTGCCAGCAGCTTACAGGGGCCTAGCACAGATACGCAGTATTTT. This sequence encodes CASSLQGPSTDTQYF.